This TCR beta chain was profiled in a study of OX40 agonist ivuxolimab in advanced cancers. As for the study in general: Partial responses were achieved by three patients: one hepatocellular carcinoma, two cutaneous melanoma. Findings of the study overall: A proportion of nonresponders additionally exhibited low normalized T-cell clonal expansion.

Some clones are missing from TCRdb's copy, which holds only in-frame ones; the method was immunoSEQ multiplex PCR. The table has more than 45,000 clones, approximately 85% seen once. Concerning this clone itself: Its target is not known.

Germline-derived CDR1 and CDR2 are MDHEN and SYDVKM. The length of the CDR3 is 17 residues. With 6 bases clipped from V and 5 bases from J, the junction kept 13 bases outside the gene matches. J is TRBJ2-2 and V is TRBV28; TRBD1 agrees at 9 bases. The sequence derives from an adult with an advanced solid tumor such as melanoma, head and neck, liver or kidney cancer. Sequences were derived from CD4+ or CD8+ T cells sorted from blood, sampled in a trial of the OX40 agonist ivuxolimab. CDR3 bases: TGTGCCAGCAGATCCCCCAGCGGGACAGGGATAACCGGGGAGCTGTTTTTT. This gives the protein CASRSPSGTGITGELFF.